The clone carrying this T cell receptor beta chain was counted only a few times. Germline CDR1 is SEHNR and CDR2 is FQNEAQ (reference sequence). The CDR3 loop spans 14 amino acids. V shed 7 bases and J shed 5 bases, with 17 bases lying between them. The data are from a study of shared clonotypes between healthy human individuals. Each donor was a Caucasian adult residing in Nashville, Tennessee. Once extracted for a subset, genomic DNA was divided evenly among several immunoSEQ plates. Study processing details: ImmunoSEQ output lacked quality scores and full-length reads, limiting matched filtering. Sequencing used immunoSEQ multiplex PCR; TCRdb keeps in-frame clones, though not all of them. The D gene and trimming were derived from the DNA, and the V and J assignments and clone size from that table. Of roughly 640,000 clones in the sample, more than 95% are singletons; the top ten hold roughly 0.055%.

V and J are TRBV7-9 and TRBJ1-1, with a tentative D call TRBD1 (5 bases). The sequence derives from a young woman in good health. The material sequenced was naive CD4+ T cells sorted from blood. Noted subset: CD45RA+ positively selected. CDR3 sequence: CASKNRGIETEAFF. CDR3 nucleotide sequence: TGTGCCAGCAAAAATCGGGGGATCGAAACTGAAGCTTTCTTT.